This TCR beta chain was identified during a study of shared clonotypes between healthy human individuals. Background on the study: In total, the donors were a couple of women and three men aged 18 to 49. Study-wide results and limits: Rarefaction showed sorted-subset sequencing was incomplete despite large depth. Among donors, the sharing of clonotypes was expected to be influenced by sequencing depth.

CDR1 and CDR2 (germline): MNHNS, SASEGT. CDR3 length: 13 amino acids. Clones were sequenced by immunoSEQ multiplex PCR, and TCRdb holds only the in-frame ones, with some missing. The sample records some 980,000 clones, 60% to 85% being singletons. This clone was found many times. As yet, its antigen is unknown. One junction end does not reproduce the germline sequence, and a read error may be involved. Other nucleotide sequences from this sample produce the same CDR3. Donors were Caucasian adults residing in Nashville, Tennessee, USA. The sample consisted of memory CD4+ T cells sorted from blood. Subset meaning: CD45RA-negative fraction. The source of this sequence is a young man in good health. V usage is TRBV6-1 and J usage is TRBJ1-6; D unresolved. The CDR3 region is CASSAIMDSKKGF. The CDR3 region has the DNA TGTGCCAGCAGTGCTATCATGGACTCGAAGAAAGGGTTT.